The present T cell receptor beta chain was sequenced within a study of blood T cell repertoires in COVID-19. Per the authors' pipeline: Reference gene primer amplification gave estimated nucleated cell counts. Assay used: immunoSEQ multiplex PCR; TCRdb lists only in-frame clones, some missing. V and J calls and clone size are copied from that table; D and trimming were computed from the DNA. Among around 700,000 clones, 85% to 90% were seen once, and the ten largest hold 0.2% to 0.3%. Trimming took 1 base from V and 0 from J, leaving 7 bases between them. The CDR3 consists of 15 residues. Germline lookup yields CDR1 MDHEN and CDR2 SYDVKM.

The chain has TRBV28 and TRBJ1-3; D is undetermined. The sequence came from a woman younger than 30 with acute or convalescent COVID-19. Sequenced input: peripheral blood. CDR3 in DNA: TGTGCCAGCAGTTTATCGGCAGGCTCTGGAAACACCATATATTTT. Translated: CASSLSAGSGNTIYF. The full variable domain, in which reference TRBV28 and TRBJ1-3 provide the parts outside the CDR3, is DVKVTQSSRYLVKRTGEKVFLECVQDMDHENMFWYRQDPGLGLRLIYFSYDVKMKEKGDIPEGYSVSREKKERFSLILESASTNQTSMYLCASSLSAGSGNTIYFGEGSWLTVV.